Reported below is one TCR beta chain. Its antigen is as yet unknown. V gave up 5 bases and J gave up 6 bases, with 15 bases separating them. CDR1 is SNHLY, CDR2 FYNNEI, per germline. CDR3 size: 14 residues. This entry comes from a study of CD8+ T cells in alopecia areata. About the research overall: Patients remained on tofacitinib for 6 to 18 months and then went 6 months without it.

RNA was isolated and reverse transcribed to cDNA, the sequencing template. This table comes from immunoSEQ multiplex PCR, and its TCRdb copy is limited to in-frame clones, with some not included. This sample has under 200,000 clones, with less than 80% found just once. Findings of the study overall: Alphabeta T cells residing in normal skin are also sequenced in scalp samples. Throughout tofacitinib, many expanded lesional clones continued to persist in scalp and blood.

Treatment indicated: oral pan-JAK inhibitor, 5-10 mg twice daily. The TCR was taken from a human donor with alopecia areata. V is TRBV2 and J is TRBJ2-3; a weak D match, TRBD1 (6 bases). Sequencing used CD4+ T cells sorted from blood, obtained at week 24, from a patient treated with tofacitinib. CDR3 sequence: CASSPQGTGDTQYF. In nucleotides, the CDR3 is TGTGCCAGCAGTCCACAGGGAACAGGGGATACGCAGTATTTT. The full variable domain, completed using reference TRBV2 and TRBJ2-3, is EPEVTQTPSHQVTQMGQEVILRCVPISNHLYFYWYRQILGQKVEFLVSFYNNEISEKSEIFDDQFSVERPDGSNFTLKIRSTKLEDSAMYFCASSPQGTGDTQYFGPGTRLTVL.